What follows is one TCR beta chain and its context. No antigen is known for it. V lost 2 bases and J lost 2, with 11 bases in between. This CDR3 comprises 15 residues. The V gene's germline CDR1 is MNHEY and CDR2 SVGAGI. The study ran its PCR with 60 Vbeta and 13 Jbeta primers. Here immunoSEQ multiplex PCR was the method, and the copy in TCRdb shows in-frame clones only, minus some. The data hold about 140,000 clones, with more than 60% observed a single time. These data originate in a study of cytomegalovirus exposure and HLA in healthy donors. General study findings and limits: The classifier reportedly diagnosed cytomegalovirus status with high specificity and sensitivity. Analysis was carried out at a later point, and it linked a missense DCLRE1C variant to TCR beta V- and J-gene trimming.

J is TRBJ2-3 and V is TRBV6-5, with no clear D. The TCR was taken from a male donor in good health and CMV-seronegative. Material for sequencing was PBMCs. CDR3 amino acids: CASSYAQIDTDTQYF. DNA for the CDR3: TGTGCCAGCAGTTACGCACAGATAGACACAGATACGCAGTATTTT.